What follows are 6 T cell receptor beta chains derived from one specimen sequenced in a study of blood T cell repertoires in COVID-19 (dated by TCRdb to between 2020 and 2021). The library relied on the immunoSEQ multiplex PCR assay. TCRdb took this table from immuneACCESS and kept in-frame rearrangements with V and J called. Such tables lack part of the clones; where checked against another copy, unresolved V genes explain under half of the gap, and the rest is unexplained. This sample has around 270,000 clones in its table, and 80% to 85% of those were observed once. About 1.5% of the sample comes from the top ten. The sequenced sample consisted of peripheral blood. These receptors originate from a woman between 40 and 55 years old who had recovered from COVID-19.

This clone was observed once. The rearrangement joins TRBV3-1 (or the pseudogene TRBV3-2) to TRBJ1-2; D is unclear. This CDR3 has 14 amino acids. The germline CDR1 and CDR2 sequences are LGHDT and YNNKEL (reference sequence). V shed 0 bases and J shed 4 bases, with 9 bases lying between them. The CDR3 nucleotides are TGTGCCAGCAGCCAAGAGCACGAGGGCTATGGCTACACCTTC. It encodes CASSQEHEGYGYTF.

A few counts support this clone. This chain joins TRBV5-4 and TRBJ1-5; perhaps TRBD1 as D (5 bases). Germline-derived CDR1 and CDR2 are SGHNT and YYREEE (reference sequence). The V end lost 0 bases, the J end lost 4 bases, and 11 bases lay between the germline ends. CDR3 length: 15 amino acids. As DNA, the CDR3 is TGTGCCAGCAGCTTGGGGGGGGTTTCGAATCAGCCCCAGCATTTT. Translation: CASSLGGVSNQPQHF.

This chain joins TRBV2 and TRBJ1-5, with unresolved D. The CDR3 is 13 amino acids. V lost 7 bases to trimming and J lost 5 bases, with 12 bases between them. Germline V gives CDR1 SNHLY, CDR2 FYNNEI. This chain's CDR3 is CASKWQDDQPQHF. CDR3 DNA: TGTGCCAGCAAGTGGCAGGATGATCAGCCCCAGCATTTT.

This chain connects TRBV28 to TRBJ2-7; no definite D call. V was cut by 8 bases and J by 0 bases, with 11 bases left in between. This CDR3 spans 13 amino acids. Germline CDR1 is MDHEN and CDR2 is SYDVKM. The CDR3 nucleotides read TGTGCCAGCGGATTATCGGGCTCCTACGAGCAGTACTTC. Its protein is CASGLSGSYEQYF.

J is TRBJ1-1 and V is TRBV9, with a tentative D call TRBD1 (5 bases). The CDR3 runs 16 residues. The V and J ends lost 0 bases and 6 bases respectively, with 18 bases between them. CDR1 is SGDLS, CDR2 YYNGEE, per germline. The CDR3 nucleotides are TGTGCCAGCAGCGTAGGCTTAGGCGGGGGGGAGCCTGAAGCTTTCTTT. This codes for CASSVGLGGGEPEAFF.

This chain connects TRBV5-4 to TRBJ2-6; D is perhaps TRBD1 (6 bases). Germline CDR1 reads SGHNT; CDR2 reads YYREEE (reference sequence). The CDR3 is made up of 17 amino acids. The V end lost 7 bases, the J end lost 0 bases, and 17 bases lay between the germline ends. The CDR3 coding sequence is TGTGCCAGCTTGGAGTACAGGGAATCCTCTGGGGCCAACGTCCTGACTTTC. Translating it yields CASLEYRESSGANVLTF. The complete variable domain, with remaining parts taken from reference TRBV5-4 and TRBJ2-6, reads ETGVTQSPTHLIKTRGQQVTLRCSSQSGHNTVSWYQQALGQGPQFIFQYYREEENGRGNFPPRFSGLQFPNYSSELNVNALELDDSALYLCASLEYRESSGANVLTFGAGSRLTVL.